Shown below are 14 T cell receptor beta chains from a single sample sequenced in a study of blood T cells in healthy people across ages (dated by TCRdb to the mid-2010s). Receptor amplification or capture employed 5' RACE. The data were produced on an Illumina HiSeq 2500. A second PCR of about 6 to 12 cycles was performed with a sample-barcoded 5' primer and a J-beta primer mix. In TCRdb, the public reads were trimmed at Q25 with fastp and aligned with MiXCR, with productive beta chains retained. One record per CDR3 amino acid sequence lists the most common genes and DNA. This sample has around 1,600,000 distinct CDR3 sequences in its table, and under 55% of those were observed once. Just over 4% of the sample is held by the ten biggest clonotypes. Sample: blood. The receptors shown here come from a woman aged 18-29 years in good health.

The genes are TRBV4-3 and TRBJ1-1; 7 positions match TRBD1. CDR1 is LGHNA, CDR2 YSLEER, per germline. The CDR3 loop spans 15 amino acids. J gave up 1 base and V 1 base, and 3 bases lay outside the gene matches. CDR3 nucleotide sequence: TGCGCCAGCAGCCAAGCAGGGGGGAGGAACACTGAAGCTTTCTTT. Its translation is CASSQAGGRNTEAFF.

There are a few counts of this clonotype. V usage is TRBV5-6 and J usage is TRBJ1-5, with D possibly being TRBD1 (6 bases). V was cut by 1 base and J by 7 bases, with 18 bases left in between. The germline V gene encodes CDR1 SGHDT and CDR2 YYEEEE. This CDR3 is 16 amino acids long. The CDR3 bases are TGTGCCAGCAGCTTGAGGGCAGGGGCGGTAGCCCAGCCCCAGCATTTT. Residues: CASSLRAGAVAQPQHF.

This clonotype was seen a handful of times. This rearrangement joins TRBV6-2 or TRBV6-3 to TRBJ2-4; D may match TRBD1 or TRBD2 (5 bases each). V was shortened by 4 bases and J by 6 bases, with 19 bases between the two germline ends. Germline CDR1 is MNHEY and CDR2 is SVGEGT. There are 16 residues in the CDR3. CDR3 nucleotides: TGTGCCAGCAGTTCCCCCTGGGGGAGCACGGGAAACATTCAGTACTTC. Its protein product is CASSSPWGSTGNIQYF.

The chain couples TRBV20-1 to TRBJ1-2; 8 bases agree with TRBD1. V shed 3 bases and J 9 bases; nucleotides not matched to a gene: 15. From germline, CDR1 is DFQATT and CDR2 SNEGSKA (reference sequence). The CDR3 is made up of 15 amino acids. The CDR3 sequence: CSARNPGGQAGSYTF. The CDR3 DNA reads as TGCAGTGCTAGGAACCCCGGGGGACAGGCGGGAAGCTACACCTTC.

The chain combines TRBV27 with TRBJ1-2; D call uncertain. This CDR3 has 16 residues. Germline V gene lookup returns CDR1 MNHEY and CDR2 SMNVEV (reference sequence). Trimming stripped 0 bases from V and 4 bases from J, with 15 bases between. The CDR3 DNA is TGTGCCAGCAGTTTATCGGCTTTGGCAACTCCCTATGGCTACACCTTC. It translates to CASSLSALATPYGYTF.

A few counts support this clonotype. The V gene is TRBV29-1, the J gene TRBJ2-1; weak D call: TRBD2 (6 bases). There are 11 residues in the CDR3. V lost 8 bases to trimming and J lost 7 bases, with 12 bases between them. The V gene's germline CDR1 is SQVTM and CDR2 ANQGSEA. Here the CDR3 reads CSTYRGNEQFF. CDR3 DNA: TGCAGCACTTATCGGGGGAATGAGCAGTTCTTC.

This clonotype was observed a few times. J is TRBJ2-7 and V is TRBV27; maybe TRBD1 (6 bases). Germline CDR1 and CDR2: MNHEY and SMNVEV (reference sequence). Trimming cost V 5 bases and J 1 base, with 12 bases left between them. The CDR3 has 14 residues. DNA for the CDR3: TGTGCCAGCAGTGGCCAGGGGCCTTCCTACGAGCAGTACTTC. It yields the protein CASSGQGPSYEQYF.

This clonotype appeared once. V and J are TRBV27 and TRBJ2-7; maybe TRBD2 (6 bases). Germline values: CDR1 MNHEY, CDR2 SMNVEV (reference sequence). This CDR3 spans 14 amino acids. The ends were cut back, 5 bases at V and 3 bases at J, with 14 bases in the middle. The CDR3 nucleotides read TGTGCCAGCAGTCGGGCGGCGGGGTACTACGAGCAGTACTTC. Its translation: CASSRAAGYYEQYF.

The CDR3 nucleotides are TGTGCCAGCAGTAAATTATCGGCGCGTTACTCCTACAATGAGCAGTTCTTC. Amino acids: CASSKLSARYSYNEQFF. V and J are TRBV12-3 or TRBV12-4 and TRBJ2-1; D not resolved. V lost 5 bases and J 0 bases, leaving 17 bases between the germline ends. This CDR3 region has 17 residues.

In its sample, this clonotype was seen a few times. The chain couples TRBV20-1 to TRBJ1-6; D might be TRBD1 (6 bases). The CDR3 contains 14 residues. Deletions cut 5 bases from V and 5 bases from J, with 13 bases between. From germline, CDR1 is DFQATT and CDR2 SNEGSKA (reference sequence). CDR3 nucleotides: TGCAGTGCTCCCCTTGGACAGAATAATTCACCCCTCCACTTT. Its translation: CSAPLGQNNSPLHF.

As to this clonotype: A much larger clone lies a single base off, so this may be a read error. The chain is built from TRBV7-2 and TRBJ2-7; 7 bases map to TRBD1. The J call could be wrong; TRBJ2-1 is a better fit for the DNA end. The CDR3 covers 16 residues. Looked up from germline, CDR1 is SGHTA and CDR2 is FQGNSA. The CDR3 loop reads CASSWTGGSRSYEQFF. CDR3 in DNA: TGTGCCAGCAGCTGGACAGGCGGATCAAGGTCCTACGAGCAGTTCTTC.

This clonotype has more than one count but fewer than ten. The chain joins TRBV7-9 to TRBJ2-1; D gene ambiguous. The CDR3 runs to 16 residues. Germline V lookup: CDR1 SEHNR, CDR2 FQNEAQ (reference sequence). Trimming cost V 0 bases and J 7 bases, with 16 bases left between them. Here the CDR3 DNA reads TGTGCCAGCAGCTTAGCGCTGGGAACAGCAGTGAATGAGCAGTTCTTC. Translation: CASSLALGTAVNEQFF.

The chain carries TRBV7-2 and TRBJ2-5; 11 bases agree with TRBD2. Germline values: CDR1 SGHTA, CDR2 FQGNSA. The length of the CDR3 is 19 residues. J gave up 11 bases and V 1 base, and 21 bases lay outside the gene matches. The DNA for the CDR3 is TGTGCCAGCAGCTTAGAAACTAGCGGGAGCACCGGATGGATGTTTGAGCAGTACTTC. Its translation is CASSLETSGSTGWMFEQYF.

There are a few counts of this clonotype. The V call is TRBV7-9, the J call TRBJ2-1; a possible D gene is TRBD1 (7 bases). The germline CDR1 and CDR2 sequences are SEHNR and FQNEAQ (reference sequence). V dropped 5 bases and J dropped 1 base, with 12 bases sitting between them. The CDR3 sequence is 15 residues long. CDR3 sequence reads: CASSPQGRSYNEQFF. Here the CDR3 DNA reads TGTGCCAGCAGCCCACAGGGGAGGTCCTACAATGAGCAGTTCTTC. The variable domain in full, completed from reference TRBV7-9 and TRBJ2-1, reads DTGVSQNPRHKITKRGQNVTFRCDPISEHNRLYWYRQTLGQGPEFLTYFQNEAQLEKSRLLSDRFSAERPKGSFSTLEIQRTEQGDSAMYLCASSPQGRSYNEQFFGPGTRLTVL.